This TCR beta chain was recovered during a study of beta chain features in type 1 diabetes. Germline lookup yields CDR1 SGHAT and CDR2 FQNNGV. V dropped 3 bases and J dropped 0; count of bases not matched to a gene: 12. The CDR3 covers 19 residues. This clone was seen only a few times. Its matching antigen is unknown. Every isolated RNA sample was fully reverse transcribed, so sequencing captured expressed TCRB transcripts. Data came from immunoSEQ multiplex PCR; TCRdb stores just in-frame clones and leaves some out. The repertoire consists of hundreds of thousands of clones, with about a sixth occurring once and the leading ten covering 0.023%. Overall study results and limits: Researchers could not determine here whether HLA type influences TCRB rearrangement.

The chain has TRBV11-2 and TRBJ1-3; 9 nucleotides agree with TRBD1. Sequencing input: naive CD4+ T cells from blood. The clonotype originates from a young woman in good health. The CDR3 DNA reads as TGTGCCAGCAGCTTGGGACAGGGCAAGCTCTCCCTCTCTGGAAACACCATATATTTT. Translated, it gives CASSLGQGKLSLSGNTIYF.